The rows below give T cell receptor beta chains drawn from one sample of a study of CXCR3-negative and CXCR3-positive naive CD8 T cells. TCRdb reprocessed the 5' RACE reads and reports one entry per CDR3 protein, with no DNA. This sample contains over 50,000 distinct CDR3 sequences. The specimen was naive CXCR3+ CD8+ T cells from blood. These receptors were taken from a human donor in good health. Some clones in this sample may be carry-over from other donors' samples. Each CDR3 is given with its conserved first and last residue.

TRBJ2-1 | TRBV19 | CASLGGNEQFF
TRBJ1-6 | TRBV20-1 | CSASGGFSSYNSPLHF
TRBJ1-1 | TRBV9 | CASSVDRANTEAFF
TRBJ2-2 | TRBV28 | CASSSPTHGTGELFF
TRBJ1-4 | TRBV13 | CASSLGRVRDEKLFF
TRBJ2-5 | TRBV5-1 | CASRFGTAQETQYF
TRBJ1-1 | TRBV15 | CATSREPSDRTNTEAFF
TRBJ1-1 | TRBV29-1 | CSVVLGGLAEAFF
TRBJ1-2 | TRBV7-6 | CASSLAPDGPDGYTF
TRBJ1-1 | TRBV7-9 | CASSLKGTEAFF
TRBJ2-7 | TRBV7-9 | CASSNTGGGTYEQYF
TRBJ2-1 | TRBV3-1 | CASSQTRGDGNEQFF
TRBJ1-2 | TRBV7-9 | CASSLPGQGNYGYTF
TRBJ1-2 | TRBV27 | CASSTGDGSPGGYTF
TRBJ2-3 | TRBV6-5 | CASSYSAWGTDTQYF